This TCR beta chain was identified during a study of identical twins. General study results and limits: Abundant beta clonotypes from cord blood bore fewer insertions; memory repertoires lacked this pattern. Sequences that were beta out-of-frame showed weaker excess twin sharing.

TCRdb re-derived calls from the 5' RACE reads in MiXCR, one entry per CDR3 protein. Among 1.5 million to 2 million distinct CDR3 sequences listed, around a third were seen once. In this sample, this clonotype turned up a few times. Its antigen is undetermined. The TCR comes from a newborn girl in good health. Sequencing input: cord blood.

The CDR3 loop reads CASSLFAWGADGYTF. The DNA for the CDR3 is TGTGCCAGCAGTTTATTCGCTTGGGGGGCAGATGGCTACACCTTC. The chain combines TRBV27 with TRBJ1-2, with D possibly being TRBD1 (6 bases). This CDR3 comprises 15 residues. V was cut by 1 base and J by 6 bases, with 15 bases left in between. CDR1 and CDR2 from the germline V gene are MNHEY and SMNVEV (reference sequence).